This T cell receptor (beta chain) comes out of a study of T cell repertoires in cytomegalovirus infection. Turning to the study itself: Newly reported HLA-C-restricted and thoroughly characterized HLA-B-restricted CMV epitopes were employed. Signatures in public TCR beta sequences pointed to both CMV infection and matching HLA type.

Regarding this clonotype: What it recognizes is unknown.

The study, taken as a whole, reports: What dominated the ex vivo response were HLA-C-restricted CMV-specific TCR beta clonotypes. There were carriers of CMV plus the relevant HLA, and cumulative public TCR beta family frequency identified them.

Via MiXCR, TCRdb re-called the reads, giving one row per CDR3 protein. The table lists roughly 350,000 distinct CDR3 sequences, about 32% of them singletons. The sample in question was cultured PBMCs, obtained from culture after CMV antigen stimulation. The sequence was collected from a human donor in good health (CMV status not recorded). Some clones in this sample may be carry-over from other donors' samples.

Here the CDR3 reads CASSWVGNQPQHF. The DNA for the CDR3 is TGTGCCAGTAGTTGGGTAGGCAATCAGCCCCAGCATTTT. The V gene is TRBV19, the J gene TRBJ1-5, with unresolved D. V was cut by 5 bases and J by 2 bases, with 7 bases left in between. Germline CDR1 is LNHDA and CDR2 is SQIVND (reference sequence). CDR3 length: 13 residues.